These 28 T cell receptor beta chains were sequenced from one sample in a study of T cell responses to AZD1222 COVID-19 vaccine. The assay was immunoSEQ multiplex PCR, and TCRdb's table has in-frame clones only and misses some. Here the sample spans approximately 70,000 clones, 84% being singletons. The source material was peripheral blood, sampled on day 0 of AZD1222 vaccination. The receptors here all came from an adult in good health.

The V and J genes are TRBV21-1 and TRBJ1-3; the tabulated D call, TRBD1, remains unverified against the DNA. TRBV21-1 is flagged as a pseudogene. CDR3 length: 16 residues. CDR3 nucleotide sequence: TGTGCCAGCAGCAAAGTAGGGGACAGGGGTGGAAACACCATATATTTT. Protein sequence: CASSKVGDRGGNTIYF.

CDR3: CSASAGSPYEQYF. The CDR3 coding sequence is TGCAGTGCTAGTGCGGGATCCCCCTACGAGCAGTACTTC. The rearrangement uses TRBV20-1 and TRBJ2-7; D is perhaps TRBD2 (6 bases). With 3 bases removed from V and 2 bases from J, the gap between germline ends came to 11 bases. The germline CDR1 and CDR2 sequences are DFQATT and SNEGSKA (reference sequence). The CDR3 spans 13 residues.

Here the CDR3 DNA reads TGTGCCACCCGCCAGGGCCAGGGGGAGAGTTCACCCCTCCACTTT. It encodes CATRQGQGESSPLHF. The chain joins TRBV2 to TRBJ1-6; 7 bases match TRBD1. In germline, CDR1 is SNHLY, CDR2 FYNNEI. CDR3 length equals 15 residues. Losses at the gene ends were 10 bases for V and 9 bases for J; bases not matched to a gene: 15.

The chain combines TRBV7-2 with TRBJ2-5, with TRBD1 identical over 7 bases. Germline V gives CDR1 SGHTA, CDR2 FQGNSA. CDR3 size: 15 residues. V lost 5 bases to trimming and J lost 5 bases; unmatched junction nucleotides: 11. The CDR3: CASSPRQGWRETQYF. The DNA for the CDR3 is TGTGCCAGCAGCCCAAGACAGGGTTGGAGGGAGACCCAGTACTTC.

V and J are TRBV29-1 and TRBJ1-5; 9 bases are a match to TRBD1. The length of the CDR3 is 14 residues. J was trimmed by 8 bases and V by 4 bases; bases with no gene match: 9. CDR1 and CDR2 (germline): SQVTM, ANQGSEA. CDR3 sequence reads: CSVATGGNEEPQHF. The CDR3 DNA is TGCAGCGTTGCGACAGGGGGGAATGAGGAGCCCCAGCATTTT.

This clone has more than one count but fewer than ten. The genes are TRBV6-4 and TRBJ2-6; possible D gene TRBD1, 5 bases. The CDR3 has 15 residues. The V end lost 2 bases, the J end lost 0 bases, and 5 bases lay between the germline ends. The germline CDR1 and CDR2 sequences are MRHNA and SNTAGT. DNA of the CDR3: TGTGCCAGCAGTGACGACAGCTCTGGGGCCAACGTCCTGACTTTC. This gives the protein CASSDDSSGANVLTF.

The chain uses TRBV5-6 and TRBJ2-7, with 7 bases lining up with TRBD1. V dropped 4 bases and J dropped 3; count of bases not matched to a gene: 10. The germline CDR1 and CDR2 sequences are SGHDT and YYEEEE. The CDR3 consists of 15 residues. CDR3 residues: CASSPRLTGSYEQYF. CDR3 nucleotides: TGTGCCAGCAGCCCTCGACTGACAGGGAGCTACGAGCAGTACTTC.

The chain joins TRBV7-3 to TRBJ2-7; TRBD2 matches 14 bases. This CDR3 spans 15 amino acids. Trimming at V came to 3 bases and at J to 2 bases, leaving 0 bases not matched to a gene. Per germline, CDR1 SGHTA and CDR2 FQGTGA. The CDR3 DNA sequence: TGTGCCAGCAGCTTGACTAGCGGGGGGGCCTACGAGCAGTACTTC. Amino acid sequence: CASSLTSGGAYEQYF.

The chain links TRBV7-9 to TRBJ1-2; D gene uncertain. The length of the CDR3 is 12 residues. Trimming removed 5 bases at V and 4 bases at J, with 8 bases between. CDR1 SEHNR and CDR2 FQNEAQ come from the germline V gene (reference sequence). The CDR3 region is CASSPGGYGYTF. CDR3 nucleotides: TGTGCCAGCAGCCCGGGTGGCTATGGCTACACCTTC.

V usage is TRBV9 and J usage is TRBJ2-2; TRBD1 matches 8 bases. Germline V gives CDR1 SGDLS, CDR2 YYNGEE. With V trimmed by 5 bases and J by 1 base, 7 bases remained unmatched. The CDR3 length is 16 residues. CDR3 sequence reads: CASRDGQGRNTGELFF. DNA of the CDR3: TGTGCCAGCAGAGACGGACAGGGCAGGAACACCGGGGAGCTGTTTTTT.

The DNA for the CDR3 is TGTGCCAGCAGTTACAGGGATACCACTGAAGCTTTCTTT. Protein: CASSYRDTTEAFF. The V and J genes are TRBV27 and TRBJ1-1; tentatively, D is TRBD1 (6 bases). The CDR3 length is 13 residues. Trimming shortened V by 4 bases and J by 4 bases, and 10 bases separated the two germline ends. CDR1 is MNHEY, CDR2 SMNVEV, per germline (reference sequence).

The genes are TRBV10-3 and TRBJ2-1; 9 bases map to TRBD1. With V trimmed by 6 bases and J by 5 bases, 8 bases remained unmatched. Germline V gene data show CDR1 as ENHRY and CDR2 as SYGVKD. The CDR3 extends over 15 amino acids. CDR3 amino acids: CAISPGTGRDNEQFF. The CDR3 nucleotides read TGTGCCATCAGCCCCGGGACAGGGAGGGACAATGAGCAGTTCTTC.

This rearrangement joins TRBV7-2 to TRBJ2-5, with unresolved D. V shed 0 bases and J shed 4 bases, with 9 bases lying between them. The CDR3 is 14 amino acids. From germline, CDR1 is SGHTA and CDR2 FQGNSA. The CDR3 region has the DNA TGTGCCAGCAGCTTAGCAGCGTCGGTAGAGACCCAGTACTTC. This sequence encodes CASSLAASVETQYF. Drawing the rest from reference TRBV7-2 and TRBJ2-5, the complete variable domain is GAGVSQSPSNKVTEKGKDVELRCDPISGHTALYWYRQSLGQGLEFLIYFQGNSAPDKSGLPSDRFSAERTGGSVSTLTIQRTQQEDSAVYLCASSLAASVETQYFGPGTRLLVL.

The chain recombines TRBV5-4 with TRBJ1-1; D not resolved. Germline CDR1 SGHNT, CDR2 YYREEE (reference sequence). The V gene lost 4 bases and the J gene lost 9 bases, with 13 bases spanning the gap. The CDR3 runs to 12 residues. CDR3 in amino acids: CASSLPPNKAFF. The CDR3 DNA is TGTGCCAGCAGCCTGCCCCCAAACAAAGCTTTCTTT.

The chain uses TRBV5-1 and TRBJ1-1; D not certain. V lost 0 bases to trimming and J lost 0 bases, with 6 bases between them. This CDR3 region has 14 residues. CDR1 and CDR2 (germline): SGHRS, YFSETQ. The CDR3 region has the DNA TGCGCCAGCAGCTTGGGGGCCATGAACACTGAAGCTTTCTTT. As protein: CASSLGAMNTEAFF.

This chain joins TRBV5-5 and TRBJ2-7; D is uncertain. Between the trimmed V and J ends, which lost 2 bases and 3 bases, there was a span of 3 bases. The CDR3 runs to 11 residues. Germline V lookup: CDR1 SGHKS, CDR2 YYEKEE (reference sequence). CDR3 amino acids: CASSFGYEQYF. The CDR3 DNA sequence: TGTGCCAGCAGCTTCGGCTACGAGCAGTACTTC.

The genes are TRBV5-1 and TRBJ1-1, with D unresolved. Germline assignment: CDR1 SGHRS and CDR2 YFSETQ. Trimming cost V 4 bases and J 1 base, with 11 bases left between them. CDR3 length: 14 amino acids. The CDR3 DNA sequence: TGCGCCAGCAGCCGGATGCGTCAGAACACTGAAGCTTTCTTT. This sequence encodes CASSRMRQNTEAFF.

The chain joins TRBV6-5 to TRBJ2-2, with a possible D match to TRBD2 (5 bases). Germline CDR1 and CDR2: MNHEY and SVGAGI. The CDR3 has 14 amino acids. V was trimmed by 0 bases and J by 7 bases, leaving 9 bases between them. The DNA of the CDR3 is TGTGCCAGCAGTTACTCGAGAGGGTTCGGGGAGCTGTTTTTT. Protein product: CASSYSRGFGELFF.

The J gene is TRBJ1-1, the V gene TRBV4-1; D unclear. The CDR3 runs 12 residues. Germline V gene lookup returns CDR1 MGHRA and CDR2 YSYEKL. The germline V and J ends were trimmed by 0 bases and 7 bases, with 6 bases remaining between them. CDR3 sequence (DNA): TGCGCCAGCAGCCAAGAAGCAAATGAAGCTTTCTTT. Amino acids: CASSQEANEAFF.

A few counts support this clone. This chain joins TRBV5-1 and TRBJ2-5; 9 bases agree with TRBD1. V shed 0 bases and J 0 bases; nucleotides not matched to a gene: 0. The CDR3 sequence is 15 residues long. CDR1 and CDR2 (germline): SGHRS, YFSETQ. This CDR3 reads CASSLGDRDQETQYF. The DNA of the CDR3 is TGCGCCAGCAGCTTGGGGGACAGGGACCAAGAGACCCAGTACTTC.

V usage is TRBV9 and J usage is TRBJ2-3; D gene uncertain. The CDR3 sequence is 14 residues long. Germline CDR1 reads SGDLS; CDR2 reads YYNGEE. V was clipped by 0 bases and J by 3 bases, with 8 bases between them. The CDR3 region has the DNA TGTGCCAGCAGCGTAGGGTCAGAGACAGATACGCAGTATTTT. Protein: CASSVGSETDTQYF.

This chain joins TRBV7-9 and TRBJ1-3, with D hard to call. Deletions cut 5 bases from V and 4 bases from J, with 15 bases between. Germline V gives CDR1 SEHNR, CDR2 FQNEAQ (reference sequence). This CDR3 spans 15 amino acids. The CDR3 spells CASSRNGQKGNTIYF. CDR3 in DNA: TGTGCCAGCAGCAGGAATGGTCAGAAGGGAAACACCATATATTTT.

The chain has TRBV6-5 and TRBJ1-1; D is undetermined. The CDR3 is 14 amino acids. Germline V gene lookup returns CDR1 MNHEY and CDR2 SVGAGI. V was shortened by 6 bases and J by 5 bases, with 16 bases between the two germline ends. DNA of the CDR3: TGTGCCAGCAGGAGGGTAGTATCGGGAACTGAAGCTTTCTTT. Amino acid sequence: CASRRVVSGTEAFF.

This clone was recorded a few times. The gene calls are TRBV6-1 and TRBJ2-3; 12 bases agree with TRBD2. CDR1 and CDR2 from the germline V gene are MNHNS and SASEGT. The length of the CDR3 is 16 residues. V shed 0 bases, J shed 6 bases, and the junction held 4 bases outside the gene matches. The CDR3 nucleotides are TGTGCCAGCAGTGAAGCGCATCTAGCGGGGGGGGATACGCAGTATTTT. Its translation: CASSEAHLAGGDTQYF.

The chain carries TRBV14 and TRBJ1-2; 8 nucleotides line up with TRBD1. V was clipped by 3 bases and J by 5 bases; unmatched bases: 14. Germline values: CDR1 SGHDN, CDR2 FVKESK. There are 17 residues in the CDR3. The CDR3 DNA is TGTGCCAGCAGCCAGACCGAACTGAGACAGGGGCGGTATGGCTACACCTTC. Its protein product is CASSQTELRQGRYGYTF.

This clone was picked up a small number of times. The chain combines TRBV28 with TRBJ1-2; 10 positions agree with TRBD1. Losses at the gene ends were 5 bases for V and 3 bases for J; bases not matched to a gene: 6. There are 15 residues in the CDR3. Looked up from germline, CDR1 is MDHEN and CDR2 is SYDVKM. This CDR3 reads CASSPTGGAHYGYTF. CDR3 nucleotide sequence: TGTGCCAGCAGTCCGACAGGGGGCGCGCACTATGGCTACACCTTC.

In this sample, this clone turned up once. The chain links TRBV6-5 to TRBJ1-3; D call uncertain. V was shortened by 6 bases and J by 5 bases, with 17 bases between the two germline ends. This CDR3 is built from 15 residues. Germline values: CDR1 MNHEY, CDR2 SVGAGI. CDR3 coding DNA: TGTGCCAGCAGCCCCGTCCTTCTGGGCAGAAACACCATATATTTT. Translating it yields CASSPVLLGRNTIYF.

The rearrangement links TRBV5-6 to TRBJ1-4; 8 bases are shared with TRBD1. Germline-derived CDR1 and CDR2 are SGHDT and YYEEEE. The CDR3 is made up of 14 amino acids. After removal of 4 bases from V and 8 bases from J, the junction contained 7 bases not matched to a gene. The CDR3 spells CASSRQGRGEKLFF. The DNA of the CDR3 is TGTGCCAGCAGCCGACAGGGGAGGGGGGAAAAACTGTTTTTT.